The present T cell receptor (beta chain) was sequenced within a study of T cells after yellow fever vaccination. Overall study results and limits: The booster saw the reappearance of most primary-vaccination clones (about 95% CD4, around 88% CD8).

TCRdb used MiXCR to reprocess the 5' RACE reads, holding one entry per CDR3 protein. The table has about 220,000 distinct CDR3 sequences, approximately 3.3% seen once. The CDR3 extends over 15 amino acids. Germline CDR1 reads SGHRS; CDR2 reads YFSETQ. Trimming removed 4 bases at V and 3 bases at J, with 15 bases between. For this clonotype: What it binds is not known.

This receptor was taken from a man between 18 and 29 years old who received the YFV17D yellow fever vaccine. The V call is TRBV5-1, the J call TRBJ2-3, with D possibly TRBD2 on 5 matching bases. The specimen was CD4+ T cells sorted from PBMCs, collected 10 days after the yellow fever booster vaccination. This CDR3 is CASSLEEGWTDTQYF. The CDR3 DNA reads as TGCGCCAGCAGCCTTGAAGAGGGCTGGACAGATACGCAGTATTTT.